These 5 T cell receptor beta chains came from one sample sequenced in a study of CD8 T cells in ankylosing spondylitis. TCRdb ran MiXCR on the 5' RACE reads and lists one entry per CDR3 protein. The data contain just under 350,000 distinct CDR3 sequences, roughly 14% of them singletons. The sequencing sample was made of blood, either unsorted or a sorted T cell fraction (not recorded which). The receptors here all came from a male donor with ankylosing spondylitis or in good health (not recorded which).

The rearrangement joins TRBV5-5 to TRBJ2-7; 9 positions match TRBD1. The germline V gene encodes CDR1 SGHKS and CDR2 YYEKEE (reference sequence). This CDR3 has 16 amino acids. J gave up 3 bases and V 0 bases, and 7 bases lay outside the gene matches. CDR3 sequence (DNA): TGTGCCAGCAGCTTGGCTGGGACAGGGAATCTCTACGAGCAGTACTTC. It codes for CASSLAGTGNLYEQYF.

This chain links TRBV2 with TRBJ1-5, with 7 bases that match TRBD1. V shed 4 bases and J 2 bases; nucleotides not matched to a gene: 5. The CDR3 loop spans 15 amino acids. CDR1 and CDR2 (germline): SNHLY, FYNNEI. CDR3 DNA: TGTGCCAGCAGTGGGGACAGTGGCGGCAATCAGCCCCAGCATTTT. The encoded protein is CASSGDSGGNQPQHF.

In its sample, this clonotype was seen many times. V usage is TRBV20-1 and J usage is TRBJ2-4, with D possibly matching TRBD1 (6 bases). The V end was cut by 5 bases, the J end by 0 bases, with 17 bases between. The CDR3 is made up of 16 amino acids. Germline-derived CDR1 and CDR2 are DFQATT and SNEGSKA (reference sequence). CDR3: CSARTGTPLAKNIQYF. The CDR3 nucleotides are TGCAGTGCTCGAACCGGGACACCTCTAGCCAAAAACATTCAGTACTTC.

The chain combines TRBV20-1 with TRBJ1-6; D might be TRBD1 (6 bases). V shed 5 bases and J shed 7 bases, with 15 bases lying between them. Per germline, CDR1 DFQATT and CDR2 SNEGSKA (reference sequence). The CDR3 contains 14 residues. DNA for the CDR3: TGCAGTGCTTCGGGATTGAGGGGGAATTCACCCCTCCACTTT. This sequence encodes CSASGLRGNSPLHF.

This chain links TRBV5-1 with TRBJ2-1; 8 bases agree with TRBD2. The CDR3 length is 16 residues. CDR1 and CDR2 from the germline V gene are SGHRS and YFSETQ. V lost 4 bases and J lost 2; bases outside the gene matches: 8. The CDR3 protein is CASSLRGSGTYNEQFF. The CDR3 bases are TGCGCCAGCAGCCTCCGTGGTAGCGGGACCTACAATGAGCAGTTCTTC.